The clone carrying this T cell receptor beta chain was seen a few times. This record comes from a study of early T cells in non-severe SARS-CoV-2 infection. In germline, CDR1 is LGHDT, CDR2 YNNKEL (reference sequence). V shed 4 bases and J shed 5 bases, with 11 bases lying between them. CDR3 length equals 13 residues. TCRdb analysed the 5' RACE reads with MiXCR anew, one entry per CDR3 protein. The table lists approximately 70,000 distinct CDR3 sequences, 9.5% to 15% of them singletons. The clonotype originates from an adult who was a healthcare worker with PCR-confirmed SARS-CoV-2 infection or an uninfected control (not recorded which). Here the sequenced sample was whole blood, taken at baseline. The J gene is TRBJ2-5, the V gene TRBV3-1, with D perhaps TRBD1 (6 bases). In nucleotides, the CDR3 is TGTGCCAGCAGCCCAGGGCAGGGGGAGACCCAGTACTTC. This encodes CASSPGQGETQYF.